Described below is a single TCR beta chain sequence and its context. This clonotype was counted between two and nine times. The target of this receptor is not known. No per-base quality is available; no much larger clone lies one base away. The reads were generated on an Illumina NovaSeq 6000. TCRalpha and TCRbeta cDNA libraries were constructed by 5'RACE with constant-segment primers, with sample barcodes and unique molecular identifiers being introduced. Trizol reagent was used to extract RNA from every sample. Libraries were amplified in two PCR steps, with a second sample barcode and Illumina TruSeq adapters added in the second step. The libraries were sequenced on an Illumina NovaSeq using 2 x 150 bp paired-end reads. Concerning the study's data processing: The reads were demultiplexed and collapsed into UMI-guided consensus sequences using migec v1.2.7. With mixcr v2.1.11, UMI consensuses were aligned to TRA and TRB V and J templates and assembled into clonotypes. A clonotype was counted as expanded or contracted only when both edgeR and NoisET called the clonotype significant, with the noise models trained on biological replicates. For edgeR calls, the cutoffs were a false discovery rate-adjusted p below 0.01 and a log2 fold-change threshold of 1. PCA with hierarchical clustering of max-normalized trajectories of the 1000 most abundant clonotypes was used as exploratory dynamics analysis. Each responding clone was given a CD4 or CD8 phenotype based on the CD4+ and CD8+ repertoires, which had been sequenced separately. In-frame beta chains were kept once TCRdb had trimmed the public reads at Q25 with fastp and called clones with MiXCR. Records with the same CDR3 protein are collapsed into one entry carrying the most frequent genes and DNA. These V and J calls originate from TCRdb's pipeline instead of the authors' own analysis. The sample includes approximately 290,000 distinct CDR3 sequences, with 15% to 20% observed a single time. The ten largest account for roughly 22% of the sample.

The data belong to a study of T-cell memory formation after mild COVID-19 listed by TCRdb under 2021. Regarding the study in general: TCR sequence clusters from the two donors were largely donor specific. T-cell clones expanding and contracting after mild COVID-19 in a couple of donors were tracked by longitudinal TCRalpha and TCRbeta repertoire sequencing. The cohort was made up of two young adult volunteers, one female and one male, who were previously healthy. The investigation overall reported the following: The study covered only a couple of mild cases, and larger cohorts including severe cases with pre-infection samples were considered necessary. Some responding clones were detected in pre-infection memory, suggesting pre-existing cross-reactive memory T cells joined the SARS-CoV-2 response. Whether the second-wave clones peaking on day 37 were SARS-CoV-2 specific was not confirmed. Balanced CD4/CD8 phenotypes were observed for clones contracting from day 15 to 85, whereas a bias towards CD4+ was observed for a second wave of clones expanding from day 15 to 37. Contracting CD4+ clones turned up mainly in the CM and EM memory subsets, whereas EMRA was where CD8+ clones were enriched.

Ficoll-Paque density gradient centrifugation was the method used to isolate PBMCs. The CDR3 covers 15 residues, taking in both the cysteine and the phenylalanine. CDR3 DNA only is kept here, 45 bases in frame from base 1. V lost 7 bases and J lost 0 bases; the stretch between them is 13 bases long. CDR1 and CDR2 are drawn from the germline V gene (reference sequence): LNHDA, SQIVND. This receptor was taken from a man in his late teens or twenties who had mild COVID-19 (a few samples of this study predate the infection). The sample titles of this study are shuffled in the database, so cell type and time point are left out; the donor was told from shared clones. The sequence is built from TRBV19 and TRBJ2-4, and the D gene may be TRBD1, 6 bases matching. The sequenced sample was PBMCs or a T cell subset sorted from them (not recorded which). The CDR3 protein sequence reads: CASTQTGLAKNIQYF. The DNA reads as follows: TGTGCCAGTACGCAGACAGGTTTAGCCAAAAACATTCAGTACTTC.